This is a list of T cell receptor beta chains from one sample in a study of OX40 agonist ivuxolimab in advanced cancers. Generated by immunoSEQ multiplex PCR, the TCRdb table keeps only in-frame clones and is missing some. The repertoire has tens of thousands of clones, roughly 86% of them found once; the top ten carry 4% to 6%. The sequences come from CD4+ or CD8+ T cells sorted from blood, collected in a trial of the OX40 agonist ivuxolimab. These TCRs come from an adult with an advanced solid tumor such as melanoma, head and neck, liver or kidney cancer. CDR3s include the opening cysteine and the closing phenylalanine or tryptophan.

v_gene: TRBV18; CDR3aa: CASSPNRGETQYF
v_gene: TRBV5-8; CDR3aa: CASSLEGSYGYTF
v_gene: TRBV5-1; CDR3aa: CASSLGSVYEQYF
v_gene: TRBV5-8; CDR3aa: CASSFYGNIQYF
v_gene: TRBV15; CDR3aa: CATSRDWGGANEKLFF
v_gene: TRBV4-2; CDR3aa: CASSQRVRLETQYF
v_gene: TRBV5-8; CDR3aa: CASNVIDTQYF
v_gene: TRBV7-2; CDR3aa: CASSLVGVSWSPLHF
v_gene: TRBV7-6; CDR3aa: CASSADSNQPQHF
v_gene: TRBV5-1; CDR3aa: CASSLGTTNTGELFF
v_gene: TRBV5-1; CDR3aa: CASSLAGYNNEQFF
v_gene: TRBV28; CDR3aa: CASSLGGSGHQETQYF
v_gene: TRBV5-1; CDR3aa: CASSLDRADTGELFF
v_gene: TRBV27; CDR3aa: CASSFSGLTYTEAFF
v_gene: TRBV7-2; CDR3aa: CASSSSPGGRVETQYF
v_gene: TRBV9; CDR3aa: CASSVAQAPPDTQYF